The 9 T cell receptor beta chains reported below all come from one sample, sequenced in a study of cytomegalovirus exposure and HLA in healthy donors. Profiled with immunoSEQ multiplex PCR; TCRdb holds only in-frame clones, not every one. The sample consists of 330,000 or so clones, about nine tenths of them appearing once. The specimen was PBMCs. These receptor sequences come from a woman under 30 in good health and CMV-seronegative.

About this clone: This CDR3 is also generated by other DNA sequences in the sample. The CDR3 sequence: CSASIAYEQYF. Written as DNA, the CDR3 is TGCAGTGCTAGCATAGCGTACGAGCAGTACTTC. The chain is built from TRBV20-1 and TRBJ2-7; D perhaps matches TRBD2 (5 bases). V shed 3 bases and J shed 4 bases, with 7 bases lying between them. The CDR3 has 11 amino acids. Germline V gives CDR1 DFQATT, CDR2 SNEGSKA (reference sequence).

V and J are TRBV11-2 and TRBJ2-3; a weak D match, TRBD1 (7 bases). The CDR3 covers 16 residues. Trimming stripped 5 bases from V and 1 base from J, with 16 bases between. CDR1 is SGHAT, CDR2 FQNNGV, per germline. The CDR3 here is CASSQGVADRTDTQYF. The CDR3 nucleotides read TGTGCCAGCAGCCAGGGGGTAGCGGACCGCACAGATACGCAGTATTTT. The full variable domain, rest sourced from reference TRBV11-2 and TRBJ2-3, is EAGVAQSPRYKIIEKRQSVAFWCNPISGHATLYWYQQILGQGPKLLIQFQNNGVVDDSQLPKDRFSAERLKGVDSTLKIQPAKLEDSAVYLCASSQGVADRTDTQYFGPGTRLTVL.

This clone has just one count. The chain recombines TRBV9 with TRBJ2-1, with a tentative D call TRBD2 (6 bases). In germline, CDR1 is SGDLS, CDR2 YYNGEE. Trimming left V 3 bases short and J 9 bases short, with 19 bases between. The CDR3 runs 15 residues. CDR3 DNA sequence: TGTGCCAGCAGCGATGGGGGGACCGGGCGGGGTGAGCAGTTCTTC. It is translated as CASSDGGTGRGEQFF.

The rearrangement links TRBV28 to TRBJ1-2; D may be TRBD1 (6 bases). Trimming shortened V by 6 bases and J by 7 bases, and 18 bases separated the two germline ends. The germline CDR1 and CDR2 sequences are MDHEN and SYDVKM. The CDR3 loop spans 14 amino acids. CDR3: CASRDPSQGSGYTF. DNA of the CDR3: TGTGCCAGCAGGGACCCTTCACAGGGATCTGGCTACACCTTC.

This clone was seen only a few times. This chain uses TRBV7-9 with TRBJ2-1; possibly TRBD2 for D (5 bases). V lost 2 bases, J lost 4 bases, and 6 bases lay in between. The CDR3 contains 13 residues. Germline V gene sequence: CDR1 SEHNR, CDR2 FQNEAQ (reference sequence). In DNA form, the CDR3 reads TGTGCCAGCAGCTTAAGACTATACAATGAGCAGTTCTTC. Translation gives CASSLRLYNEQFF.

The gene calls are TRBV9 and TRBJ2-7; D remains unclear. The CDR3 has 13 residues. Trimming took off 3 bases at V and 7 bases at J, with 14 bases between the two ends. Germline values: CDR1 SGDLS, CDR2 YYNGEE. For the CDR3, the DNA is TGTGCCAGCAGCGGTCTAGATAGAGCAGAGCAGTACTTC. Its translation is CASSGLDRAEQYF.

The genes are TRBV28 and TRBJ2-7; 7 bases agree with TRBD1. The CDR3 consists of 14 residues. V was pared by 5 bases and J by 4 bases, with 8 bases of the junction left unmatched. Germline loops: CDR1 MDHEN, CDR2 SYDVKM. The CDR3 nucleotides are TGTGCCAGCAGTCCCGGGACAGTTCGGTACGAGCAGTACTTC. Translation: CASSPGTVRYEQYF.

The gene calls are TRBV5-1 and TRBJ1-1; 7 nucleotides line up with TRBD1. Germline V CDR1 and CDR2: SGHRS, YFSETQ. CDR3 length: 14 amino acids. V lost 10 bases to trimming and J lost 0 bases; unmatched junction nucleotides: 9. The CDR3 reads CASRRDSLNTEAFF. CDR3 in DNA: TGCGCCTCCCGACGGGACAGCCTGAACACTGAAGCTTTCTTT.

A single count supports this clone. The chain carries TRBV6-1 and TRBJ2-7, with 7 bases that match TRBD1. This CDR3 has 15 amino acids. From germline, CDR1 is MNHNS and CDR2 SASEGT. V shed 1 base and J 4 bases; nucleotides not matched to a gene: 7. Written as DNA, the CDR3 is TGTGCCAGCAGTGAAGGGGGGACAGAATCTTACGAGCAGTACTTC. Amino acid sequence: CASSEGGTESYEQYF.